This TCR beta chain appears in the sequencing data of a study of human T cells and chemical hapten exposure. The overall study: Each week of the roughly 24-week study, patients had diphenylcyclopropenone applied to the scalp.

V was clipped by 7 bases and J by 6 bases, with 18 bases between them. The CDR3 covers 13 residues. Germline CDR1 SQVTM, CDR2 ANQGSEA. Only a few counts were recorded for this clonotype. Regarding time point: patch test 2, 6 weeks after DPC sensitization. Treatment of the sample: therapeutic diphenylcyclopropenone sensitization with weekly scalp DPC. TCRdb re-called the RACE reads through MiXCR, storing one row per CDR3 protein. The sample carries 65,000 to 90,000 distinct CDR3 sequences, approximately 6.6% recorded once. The chain uses TRBV29-1 and TRBJ1-1; possibly TRBD1 for D (5 bases). This TCR was recovered from a woman aged 25 to 45 with alopecia areata. Some clones in this sample may be carry-over from other donors' samples. Sequenced here: whole blood, sampled in connection with sensitization to the hapten diphenylcyclopropenone (DPC). CDR3 sequence (DNA): TGCAGCGCTCATCAGGGAGGAGGGGCTGAAGCTTTCTTT. This codes for CSAHQGGGAEAFF.